This T cell receptor beta chain comes out of a study of blood T cell repertoires in COVID-19. As for the study in general: Samples representing acute and convalescent COVID-19 were sourced from the United States, Italy and Spain.

Sequencing was performed with immunoSEQ multiplex PCR; in TCRdb, only in-frame clones are kept and a portion is missing. Of approximately 90,000 clones listed, 72% are singletons. CDR1 is SGHVS and CDR2 is FQNEAQ in the germline V gene. The ends lost 5 bases at V and 1 base at J; junction bases unmatched: 6. This CDR3 is built from 16 residues. The chain is built from TRBV7-8 and TRBJ1-5, with TRBD1 matching over 9 bases. The sample comprised peripheral blood. The receptor was derived from a woman older than 75 with acute or convalescent COVID-19. The CDR3 DNA sequence: TGTGCCAGCAGCCATTCGGGACAGGGAAGCAATCAGCCCCAGCATTTT. It is translated as CASSHSGQGSNQPQHF.